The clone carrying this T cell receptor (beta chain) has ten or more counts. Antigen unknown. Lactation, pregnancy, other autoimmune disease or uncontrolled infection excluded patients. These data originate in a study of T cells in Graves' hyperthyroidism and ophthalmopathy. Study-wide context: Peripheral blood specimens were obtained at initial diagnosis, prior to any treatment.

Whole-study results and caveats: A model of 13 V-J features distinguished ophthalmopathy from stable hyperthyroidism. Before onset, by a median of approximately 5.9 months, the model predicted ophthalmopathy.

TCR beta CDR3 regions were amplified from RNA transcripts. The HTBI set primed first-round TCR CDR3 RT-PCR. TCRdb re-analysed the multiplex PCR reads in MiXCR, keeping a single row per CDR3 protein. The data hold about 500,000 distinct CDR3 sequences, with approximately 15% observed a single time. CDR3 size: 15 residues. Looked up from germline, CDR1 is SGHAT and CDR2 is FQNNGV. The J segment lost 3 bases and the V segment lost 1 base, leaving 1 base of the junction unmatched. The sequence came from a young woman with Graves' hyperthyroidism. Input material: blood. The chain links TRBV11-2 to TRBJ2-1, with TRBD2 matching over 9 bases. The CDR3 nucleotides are TGTGCCAGCAGCTTAGGTAGCGGGAGCTACAATGAGCAGTTCTTC. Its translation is CASSLGSGSYNEQFF. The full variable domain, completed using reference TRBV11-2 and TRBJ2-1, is EAGVAQSPRYKIIEKRQSVAFWCNPISGHATLYWYQQILGQGPKLLIQFQNNGVVDDSQLPKDRFSAERLKGVDSTLKIQPAKLEDSAVYLCASSLGSGSYNEQFFGPGTRLTVL.